What follows are 4 T cell receptor beta chains derived from one specimen sequenced in a study of T cell responses to AZD1222 COVID-19 vaccine. Libraries were prepared by immunoSEQ multiplex PCR; TCRdb keeps only in-frame clonotypes and omits some of them. The sample includes over 120,000 clones, approximately 93% seen only once; the top ten take 5% to 6.5%. This specimen consisted of peripheral blood, obtained on day 0 of AZD1222 vaccination. Receptors originate from an adult in good health.

V and J are TRBV19 and TRBJ1-1; D remains unclear. This CDR3 comprises 13 residues. V gave up 5 bases and J gave up 0 bases, with 7 bases separating them. CDR1 is LNHDA, CDR2 SQIVND, per germline (reference sequence). In DNA form, the CDR3 reads TGTGCCAGTAGTCAGGTCCTGAACACTGAAGCTTTCTTT. It yields the protein CASSQVLNTEAFF.

This chain connects TRBV11-2 to TRBJ1-2; 7 nucleotides agree with TRBD1. The length of the CDR3 is 15 residues. Germline V lookup: CDR1 SGHAT, CDR2 FQNNGV. Trimming cost V 5 bases and J 4 bases; bases outside gene matches: 10. CDR3 DNA: TGTGCCAGCAGCCCCATCAAGGGGGCTGCCTATGGCTACACCTTC. Encoded protein: CASSPIKGAAYGYTF.

The chain carries TRBV11-2 and TRBJ1-4; 7 positions match TRBD1. The ends lost 2 bases at V and 11 bases at J; junction bases unmatched: 11. This CDR3 spans 15 amino acids. Germline V gene data show CDR1 as SGHAT and CDR2 as FQNNGV. CDR3 DNA: TGTGCCAGCAGCTTAATGTGGGCAGGGGGGGACAAACTGTTTTTT. Translating gives CASSLMWAGGDKLFF.

The rearrangement uses TRBV12-3 or TRBV12-4 and TRBJ1-5; D perhaps matches TRBD1 (5 bases). With 4 bases removed from V and 4 bases from J, the gap between germline ends came to 5 bases. CDR3 length: 12 amino acids. The CDR3 loop reads CASSSGNQPQHF. The CDR3, as DNA: TGTGCCAGCAGTTCAGGGAATCAGCCCCAGCATTTT.